The T cell receptor (beta chain) described here comes from a study of graft-versus-host responses after intestinal transplantation listed by TCRdb under 2021. In the study overall: The transplants that recipients received were multivisceral, liver-intestinal, or isolated intestinal. Alloreactive clones were identified by sequencing pre-transplant mixed lymphocyte reaction products and comparing these products with unstimulated pre-transplant donor and recipient T cells. Instead of going to the commercial service, samples from a few later patients were sequenced in-house on an Illumina MiSeq and processed with MiXCR. Donor T cell macrochimerism was defined as a peak of at least 4% donor T cells among recipient peripheral blood mononuclear cells. Every recipient was given anti-thymocyte globulin induction, followed by around three years of maintenance tacrolimus and steroids. Of the roughly 24 intestinal transplant recipients enrolled in the cohort, one of whom was a retransplant, a few patients without pretransplant specimens were excluded. Bulk TCR-beta CDR3 sequencing was used to track graft-versus-host and host-versus-graft alloreactive T cell clones in the graft, circulation and bone marrow after intestinal transplantation.

As for this clone: No antigen is known for it. Base qualities were left out, and no much larger clone turns up one base away.

What the work shows at the level of the full study, not this receptor alone: Patients with donor T cell macrochimerism had high GvH to HvG T cell clonal ratios in their allografts. GvH clones were found in recipient bone marrow, and some of the GvH clones appeared earlier in ileal mucosa or blood, which is consistent with an intestinal mucosal origin. The relatively low number and heterogeneity of intestinal transplant patients limited the conclusions. Peak levels of circulating GvH clones were associated with declines in HvG clones early after transplant.

The CDR3 holds 14 amino acids from the cysteine to the phenylalanine. Just the 42-base CDR3 DNA is kept, in frame starting at base 1. V drops 2 bases and J drops 4 bases, leaving 9 bases in between. The CDR1 and CDR2 encoded by the germline V gene (reference sequence) are SGHNT and YYREEE. Blood samples were collected up to 4 times in the first month after transplant and then at least monthly when available. Receptor amplification or capture employed the immunoSEQ multiplex PCR assay. For most patients, genomic DNA was subjected to high-throughput TCR-beta CDR3 sequencing by Adaptive Biotechnologies. On the authors' methods: Adaptive's ImmunoSEQ software was the source of the TCR sequencing data for over 15 patients, while a few other patients were processed with MiXCR and VDJtools. CDR3 nucleotide sequences shared by donor and recipient were removed because the origin of these sequences could not be assigned. Alloreactive clones required at least 2-fold expansion over unstimulated cells and minimum CFSE-low frequency of 0.002% (template counts) or 0.001% (read counts). A clone was considered mappable if detected in the sequenced pre-transplant spleen, lymph node, or MLR CFSE-low populations of the donor or recipient. Cumulative frequency of alloreactive clones was calculated as a percentage of all sequences weighted by copy number. TCRdb mirrors the immuneACCESS table, restricted to in-frame sequences. Some clones are absent from its copies; in checked studies, under half trace to an unresolved V gene, and the reason for the others is unknown. The V and J calls and the clone size are those of that table, but D and trimming were determined from the DNA. The sample table contains under 45,000 clones; only one count was recorded for roughly 86% of them. Of the sample, around 7% falls within the top ten clones.

The material was PBMCs, obtained 267 days after transplant. The chain is encoded by TRBV5-4 joined to TRBJ2-2; no D gene can be assigned with confidence. This sequence originates from a human patient who received an intestinal transplant, so some T cells may come from the graft donor. The CDR3 region: CASSFESATGELFF. The nucleotides are TGTGCCAGCAGCTTTGAGTCCGCCACCGGGGAGCTGTTTTTT. Beyond the CDR3, the reference TRBV5-4 and TRBJ2-2 genes provide the residues; the full variable domain reads: ETGVTQSPTHLIKTRGQQVTLRCSSQSGHNTVSWYQQALGQGPQFIFQYYREEENGRGNFPPRFSGLQFPNYSSELNVNALELDDSALYLCASSFESATGELFFGEGSRLTVL.